What follows describes a single T cell receptor beta chain. No antigen is known for it. These data come from a study of chemoradiotherapy in HPV16-positive cancers. General study findings and limits: Non-HPV-specific T cells did not expand in tumors during treatment, whereas candidate HPV-specific clones and E7-related motifs did. In HPV16-positive patients, HPV-responsive T-cell expansion tracked better recurrence-free survival.

This table comes from immunoSEQ multiplex PCR, and its TCRdb copy is limited to in-frame clones, with some not included. The sample consists of 7,000 or so clones, 89% of them appearing once. Material: tumor tissue, obtained from a patient who underwent chemoradiotherapy. The sequence was collected from a human donor with HPV-associated anogenital cancer.

For the CDR3, the DNA is TGTGCCAGCAGTGGTGGACTAGCGGGCACAGATACGCAGTATTTT. It codes for CASSGGLAGTDTQYF. The rearrangement links TRBV6-5 to TRBJ2-3, with 10 bases matching TRBD2. Germline trimming cut 5 bases from V and 1 base from J; bases unmatched to any gene: 3. There are 15 residues in the CDR3. Germline V lookup: CDR1 MNHEY, CDR2 SVGAGI.